This section outlines one TCR beta chain sequence together with its context. The data were obtained in a study of cytomegalovirus exposure and HLA in healthy donors. V was clipped by 3 bases and J by 8 bases, with 10 bases between them. The CDR3 loop spans 11 amino acids. Germline values: CDR1 DFQATT, CDR2 SNEGSKA (reference sequence). This PCR relied on a set of 60 Vbeta primers and 13 Jbeta primers. This table comes from immunoSEQ multiplex PCR, and its TCRdb copy is limited to in-frame clones, with some not included. The sample consists of about 100,000 clones, approximately 89% of them appearing once.

The specimen was PBMCs. V is TRBV20-1 and J is TRBJ1-1; unclear D gene. The sequence derives from a man younger than 45 in good health and CMV-seronegative. The CDR3 nucleotides are TGCAGTGCTAGGGATAGCTACGAAGCTTTCTTT. Translating it yields CSARDSYEAFF.